These T cell receptor beta chains were read from a single sample in a study of a mutant IDH1 vaccine in newly diagnosed glioma. Repertoires were generated with immunoSEQ multiplex PCR, while TCRdb's copy carries only in-frame clones and drops some. The profile shows around 57,000 clones, around 91% of them singletons. For these TCRs, the target antigens are not known. The source material was PBMCs, sampled from a glioma patient whose treatment included an IDH1 peptide vaccine. These receptor sequences come from a man aged 35 to 55 with glioma. The CDR3 runs from the conserved cysteine through the conserved F or W. Each record gives: V gene, CDR3 length, J gene, D gene, clone size, CDR3 protein, CDR3 DNA. A D gene is named only where the DNA matches it firmly. A clone size is listed for some rows: how often the clone was seen (once, few, many), or a class if it is expanded.

TRBV9	14	TRBJ2-5	NA	NA	CASNSGVRRETQYF	TGTGCCAGCAACTCAGGCGTAAGGAGGGAGACCCAGTACTTC
TRBV5-4	14	TRBJ1-1	NA	many	CASSSRVGDTEAFF	TGTGCCAGCAGCTCGCGGGTCGGGGACACTGAAGCTTTCTTT
TRBV28	15	TRBJ2-5	TRBD1	few	CASSLNRGRAETQYF	TGTGCCAGCAGTCTAAACAGGGGTAGGGCTGAGACCCAGTACTTC
TRBV5-6	12	TRBJ1-2	NA	NA	CASSLAPYGYTF	TGTGCCAGCAGCTTGGCCCCGTATGGCTACACCTTC
TRBV18	16	TRBJ1-2	NA	NA	CASSPLEQGTGYGYTF	TGTGCCAGCTCACCGCTAGAACAGGGCACGGGCTATGGCTACACCTTC
TRBV6-1	14	TRBJ2-5	NA	NA	CASSEHDGEETQYF	TGTGCCAGCAGTGAACATGACGGGGAAGAGACCCAGTACTTC
TRBV19	15	TRBJ1-5	TRBD1	NA	CASSPPGGLNQPQHF	TGTGCCAGTAGTCCCCCAGGGGGCTTAAATCAGCCCCAGCATTTT
TRBV5-1	13	TRBJ1-1	TRBD1	NA	CTSSSTGATGAFF	TGCACCAGCAGCTCTACAGGGGCGACGGGGGCTTTCTTT
TRBV28	15	TRBJ1-3	NA	NA	CASSLGTGFGNTIYF	TGTGCCAGCAGTTTGGGGACCGGGTTCGGAAACACCATATATTTT
TRBV28	19	TRBJ1-5	TRBD1	NA	CASRFIRDREIYSNQPQHF	TGTGCCAGCAGATTCATCCGGGACAGGGAAATATATAGCAATCAGCCCCAGCATTTT
TRBV6-6	14	TRBJ1-5	NA	NA	CASSSQGGNQPQHF	TGTGCCAGCAGTTCGCAAGGGGGCAATCAGCCCCAGCATTTT
TRBV28	15	TRBJ2-1	TRBD1	NA	CASLDPGTGYNEQFF	TGTGCCAGCCTCGACCCCGGGACAGGTTACAATGAGCAGTTCTTC
TRBV7-8	17	TRBJ2-2	TRBD2	once	CASSLILAGEFAGELFF	TGTGCCAGCAGCTTAATTCTAGCGGGAGAATTTGCCGGGGAGCTGTTTTTT
TRBV5-5	15	TRBJ2-1	NA	NA	CASGLQRSSYNEQFF	TGTGCCAGCGGGTTACAGCGATCCTCCTACAATGAGCAGTTCTTC
TRBV4-3	14	TRBJ2-1	NA	NA	CASSQDSSPANPFF	TGCGCCAGCAGCCAAGATAGTTCGCCAGCCAACCCCTTCTTC
TRBV29-1	13	TRBJ2-7	NA	NA	CRDGAQKSYEQYF	TGCAGAGATGGGGCTCAGAAGTCCTACGAGCAGTACTTC
TRBV28	17	TRBJ1-4	TRBD1	NA	CASSSDRGYAFNEKLFF	TGTGCCAGCAGTTCGGACAGGGGTTACGCCTTCAATGAAAAACTGTTTTTT
TRBV5-5	13	TRBJ2-7	TRBD1	once	CASSWGTGYEQYF	TGTGCCAGCAGCTGGGGGACAGGCTACGAGCAGTACTTC
TRBV7-2	16	TRBJ1-2	TRBD1	NA	CASSYPGQGANYGYTF	TGTGCCAGCAGCTATCCGGGACAGGGGGCGAACTATGGCTACACCTTC
TRBV19	15	TRBJ2-7	TRBD1	NA	CASSPRGQGIYEQYF	TGTGCCAGTAGTCCGCGGGGACAGGGGATCTACGAGCAGTACTTC
TRBV5-1	16	TRBJ2-7	TRBD1	few	CASSWTGGLSSYEQYF	TGCGCCAGCAGCTGGACAGGGGGCCTTAGCTCCTACGAGCAGTACTTC
TRBV11-2	15	TRBJ1-2	NA	NA	CASSPITGSGYGYTF	TGTGCCAGCAGCCCTATAACAGGGTCCGGATATGGCTACACCTTC
TRBV28	12	TRBJ1-4	NA	NA	CASSLLNEKLFF	TGTGCCAGCAGCCTGCTCAATGAAAAACTGTTTTTT
TRBV16	13	TRBJ1-2	NA	NA	CASSPSPDYGYTF	TGTGCCAGCAGCCCATCACCGGACTATGGCTACACCTTC
TRBV2	14	TRBJ2-7	NA	NA	CASSGYGSFGEQYF	TGTGCCAGCAGTGGGTACGGCTCGTTTGGCGAGCAGTACTTC
TRBV9	15	TRBJ2-7	NA	NA	CASSVSGRESNEQYF	TGTGCCAGCAGCGTATCCGGACGGGAGAGTAACGAGCAGTACTTC
TRBV6-1	16	TRBJ2-7	TRBD1	NA	CASSEPTRGLTYEQYF	TGTGCCAGCAGTGAACCAACCAGGGGGCTAACATACGAGCAGTACTTC
TRBV7-3	16	TRBJ1-1	TRBD1	NA	CASSFSGTGGITEAFF	TGTGCCAGCAGCTTCTCAGGGACAGGGGGGATCACTGAAGCTTTCTTT
TRBV7-8	16	TRBJ2-1	TRBD1	NA	CASSHTDRVISNEQFF	TGTGCCAGCAGCCACACGGACAGGGTAATAAGTAATGAGCAGTTCTTC
TRBV14	17	TRBJ2-3	NA	NA	CASSHLRVRVTTDTQYF	TGTGCCAGCAGCCACCTCCGGGTCAGGGTGACCACAGATACGCAGTATTTT
TRBV2	15	TRBJ1-2	TRBD1	NA	CASTWQGEGDYGYTF	TGTGCCAGCACATGGCAGGGGGAAGGAGACTATGGCTACACCTTC
TRBV4-1	15	TRBJ1-5	NA	NA	CASSQTLTSNQPQHF	TGCGCCAGCAGCCAAACTCTGACTAGCAATCAGCCCCAGCATTTT